This T cell receptor (beta chain) was identified during a study of technical replicates of blood from a handful of donors. Clones were read by immunoSEQ multiplex PCR, and TCRdb kept only the in-frame ones, dropping some. This table has about 82,000 clones, around 94% appearing once. Germline V gene lookup returns CDR1 LGHNA and CDR2 YSLEER. The V and J ends lost 3 bases and 4 bases, in that order; junction bases with no gene match: 6. The CDR3 length is 15 residues. The source material was T cells isolated from PBMCs. The clonotype comes from a human donor in good health. This sequence joins TRBV4-3 and TRBJ2-5; TRBD1 matches 9 bases. CDR3 DNA sequence: TGCGCCAGCAGCCAGAACAGGGGGCGCACAGAGACCCAGTACTTC. Translation gives CASSQNRGRTETQYF.